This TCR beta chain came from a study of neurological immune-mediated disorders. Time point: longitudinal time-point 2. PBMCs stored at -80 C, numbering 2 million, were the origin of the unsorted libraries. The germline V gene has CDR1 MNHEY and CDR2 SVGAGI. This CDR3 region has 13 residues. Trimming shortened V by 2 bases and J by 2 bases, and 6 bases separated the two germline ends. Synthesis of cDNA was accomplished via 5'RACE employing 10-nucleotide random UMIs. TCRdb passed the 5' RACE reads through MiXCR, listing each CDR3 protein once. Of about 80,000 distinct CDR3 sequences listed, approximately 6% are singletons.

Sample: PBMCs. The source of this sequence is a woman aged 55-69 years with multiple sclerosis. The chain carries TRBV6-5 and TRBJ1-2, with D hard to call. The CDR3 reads CASSYAPNYGYTF. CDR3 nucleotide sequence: TGTGCCAGCAGTTACGCACCGAACTATGGCTACACCTTC.